The T cell receptor beta chain under discussion was sequenced for a study of shared clonotypes between healthy human individuals. The naive CD8 subset, CD45RO-negative cells positively selected for CCR7, excluded terminally differentiated effector memory CD45RA+ cells. Using immunoSEQ multiplex PCR, the repertoire was profiled, and TCRdb retains in-frame clones only, with some absent. The sample gives 2 million or so clones, 85% to 95% of which show up once; about 1.1% is in the top ten. Sequencing used naive CD8+ T cells sorted from blood. This sequence originates from a man younger than 30 in good health.

The chain's CDR3 is CASSVEHQPQHF. In DNA, the CDR3 is TGTGCCAGCAGCGTTGAACATCAGCCCCAGCATTTT. The V and J genes are TRBV7-9 and TRBJ1-5; D gene uncertain. Germline V gives CDR1 SEHNR, CDR2 FQNEAQ (reference sequence). The CDR3 length is 12 residues. The V end was cut by 5 bases, the J end by 5 bases, with 7 bases between. The full variable domain, in which reference TRBV7-9 and TRBJ1-5 provide the parts outside the CDR3, is DTGVSQNPRHKITKRGQNVTFRCDPISEHNRLYWYRQTLGQGPEFLTYFQNEAQLEKSRLLSDRFSAERPKGSFSTLEIQRTEQGDSAMYLCASSVEHQPQHFGDGTRLSIL.